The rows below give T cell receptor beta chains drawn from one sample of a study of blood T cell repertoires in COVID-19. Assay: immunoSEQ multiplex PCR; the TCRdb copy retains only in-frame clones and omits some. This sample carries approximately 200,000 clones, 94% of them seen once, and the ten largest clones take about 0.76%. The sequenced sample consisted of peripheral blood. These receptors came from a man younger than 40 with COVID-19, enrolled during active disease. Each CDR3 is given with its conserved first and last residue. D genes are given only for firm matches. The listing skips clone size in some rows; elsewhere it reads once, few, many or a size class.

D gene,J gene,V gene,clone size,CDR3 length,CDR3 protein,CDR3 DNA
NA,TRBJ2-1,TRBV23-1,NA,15,CASSQCGGAGDEQFF,TGCGCCAGCAGTCAATGTGGGGGGGCTGGGGATGAGCAGTTCTTC
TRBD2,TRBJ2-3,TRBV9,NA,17,CASSVLASGGATDTQYF,TGTGCCAGCAGCGTACTGGCTAGCGGGGGGGCCACAGATACGCAGTATTTT
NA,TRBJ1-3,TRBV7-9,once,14,CASSLTDSGNTIYF,TGTGCCAGCAGCTTAACAGACTCTGGAAACACCATATATTTT
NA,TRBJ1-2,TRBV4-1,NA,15,CASSRLPRDSGGYTF,TGCGCCAGCAGCCGCCTACCCAGGGATTCCGGTGGCTACACCTTC
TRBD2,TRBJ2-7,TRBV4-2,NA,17,CASSQGRPGRGSYEQYF,TGTGCCAGCAGCCAAGGACGGCCGGGGAGGGGCTCCTACGAGCAGTACTTC
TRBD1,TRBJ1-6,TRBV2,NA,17,CASIITGDDSYNSPLHF,TGTGCCAGCATTATTACAGGGGACGACTCCTATAATTCACCCCTCCACTTT
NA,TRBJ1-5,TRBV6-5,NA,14,CASRRTVGNQPQHF,TGTGCCAGCAGAAGGACAGTGGGCAATCAGCCCCAGCATTTT
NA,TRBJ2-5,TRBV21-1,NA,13,CASSKSRGETQYF,TGTGCCAGCAGCAAAAGCCGGGGGGAGACCCAGTACTTC
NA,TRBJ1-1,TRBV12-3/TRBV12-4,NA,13,CASRKGLGTEAFF,TGTGCCAGCAGAAAGGGACTGGGCACTGAAGCTTTCTTT
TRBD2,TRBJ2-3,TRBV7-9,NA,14,CASSLGGGRDTQYF,TGTGCCAGCAGCTTAGGCGGGGGTCGGGATACGCAGTATTTT
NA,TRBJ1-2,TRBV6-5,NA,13,CASSYGRDYGYTF,TGTGCCAGCAGTTACGGCAGGGACTATGGCTACACCTTC
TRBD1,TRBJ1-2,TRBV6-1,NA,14,CASSEVPGQGGYTF,TGTGCCAGCAGTGAAGTCCCGGGACAGGGAGGCTACACCTTC
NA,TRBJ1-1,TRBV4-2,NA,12,CASRRGNTEAFF,TGTGCCAGCAGGCGCGGGAACACTGAAGCTTTCTTT
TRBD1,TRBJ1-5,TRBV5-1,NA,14,CASRPGTGDQPQHF,TGCGCCAGCAGACCGGGGACAGGGGATCAGCCCCAGCATTTT
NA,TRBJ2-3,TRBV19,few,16,CASSIAPNRATDTQYF,TGTGCCAGTAGTATAGCACCTAACAGGGCAACAGATACGCAGTATTTT
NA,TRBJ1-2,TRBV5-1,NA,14,CASSAAPGEGGYTF,TGCGCCAGCAGCGCGGCCCCAGGGGAGGGTGGCTACACCTTC
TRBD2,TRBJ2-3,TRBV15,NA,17,CATSRDMGLAGTDTQYF,TGTGCCACCAGCAGAGATATGGGACTAGCGGGGACAGATACGCAGTATTTT
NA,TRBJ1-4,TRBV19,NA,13,CASQRVKNEKLFF,TGTGCCAGTCAACGGGTCAAAAATGAAAAACTGTTTTTT
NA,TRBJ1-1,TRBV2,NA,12,CASSGQSTEAFF,TGTGCCAGCAGTGGGCAGTCCACTGAAGCTTTCTTT
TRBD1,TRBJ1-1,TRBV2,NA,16,CASSETGTGANTEAFF,TGTGCCAGCAGTGAAACTGGGACAGGGGCGAACACTGAAGCTTTCTTT
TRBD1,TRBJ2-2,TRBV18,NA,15,CASSPAQGSTGELFF,TGTGCCAGCTCACCGGCACAGGGGAGCACCGGGGAGCTGTTTTTT
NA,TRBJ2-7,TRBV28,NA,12,CASSLVNHEQYF,TGTGCCAGCAGTTTAGTCAATCACGAGCAGTACTTC